This TCR beta chain was profiled in a study of blood T cell repertoires in COVID-19. Methods used by the authors: Amplifying reference gene primers gave estimates of nucleated cell counts. Clones were read by immunoSEQ multiplex PCR, and TCRdb kept only the in-frame ones, dropping some. The V and J calls and the clone size are those of that table, but D and trimming were determined from the DNA. Of approximately 170,000 clones detected, less than 90% appear once; the ten largest clones hold 3% to 4%. Germline-derived CDR1 and CDR2 are KGHSH and LQKENI. Deletions cut 3 bases from V and 5 bases from J, with 11 bases between. The CDR3 extends over 14 amino acids.

The clonotype comes from a woman aged 65 to 85 with acute or convalescent COVID-19. The chain links TRBV18 to TRBJ2-1; D gene uncertain. Sample: peripheral blood. The CDR3 DNA is TGTGCCAGCTCACCGTTACAGCCAAACAATGAGCAGTTCTTC. It encodes CASSPLQPNNEQFF.